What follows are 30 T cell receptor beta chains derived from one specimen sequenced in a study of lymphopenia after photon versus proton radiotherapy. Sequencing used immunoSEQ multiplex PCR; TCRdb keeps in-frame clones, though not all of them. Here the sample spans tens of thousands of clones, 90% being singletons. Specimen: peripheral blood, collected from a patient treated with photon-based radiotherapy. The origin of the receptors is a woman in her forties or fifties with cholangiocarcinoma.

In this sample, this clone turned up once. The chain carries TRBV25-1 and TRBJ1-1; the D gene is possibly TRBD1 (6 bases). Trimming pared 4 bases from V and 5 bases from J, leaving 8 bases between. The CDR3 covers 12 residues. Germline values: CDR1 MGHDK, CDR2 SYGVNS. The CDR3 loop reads CASSGRGTEAFF. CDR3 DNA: TGTGCCAGCAGTGGCAGGGGTACTGAAGCTTTCTTT.

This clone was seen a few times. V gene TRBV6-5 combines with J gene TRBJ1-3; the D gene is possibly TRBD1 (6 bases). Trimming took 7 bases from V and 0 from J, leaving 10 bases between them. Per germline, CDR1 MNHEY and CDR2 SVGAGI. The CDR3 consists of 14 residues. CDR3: CASTGGGSGNTIYF. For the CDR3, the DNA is TGTGCCAGCACAGGAGGGGGCTCTGGAAACACCATATATTTT.

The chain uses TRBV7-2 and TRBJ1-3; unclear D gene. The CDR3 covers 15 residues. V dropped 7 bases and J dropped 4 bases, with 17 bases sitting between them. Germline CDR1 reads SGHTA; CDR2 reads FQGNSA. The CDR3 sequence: CASTTTGGRGNTIYF. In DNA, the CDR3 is TGTGCCAGCACCACGACCGGTGGCAGGGGAAACACCATATATTTT.

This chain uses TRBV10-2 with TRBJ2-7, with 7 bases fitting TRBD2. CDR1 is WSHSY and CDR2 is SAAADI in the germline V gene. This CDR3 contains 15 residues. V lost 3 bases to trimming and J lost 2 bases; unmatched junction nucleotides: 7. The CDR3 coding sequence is TGCGCCAGCAGTGATGGGGGGGGAGGGACCTACGAGCAGTACTTC. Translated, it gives CASSDGGGGTYEQYF.

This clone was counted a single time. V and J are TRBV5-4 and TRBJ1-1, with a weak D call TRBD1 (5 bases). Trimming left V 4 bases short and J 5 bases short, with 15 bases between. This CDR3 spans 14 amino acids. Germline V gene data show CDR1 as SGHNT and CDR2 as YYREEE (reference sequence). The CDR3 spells CASSGRDAGTEAFF. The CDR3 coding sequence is TGTGCCAGCAGCGGCCGGGACGCGGGGACTGAAGCTTTCTTT.

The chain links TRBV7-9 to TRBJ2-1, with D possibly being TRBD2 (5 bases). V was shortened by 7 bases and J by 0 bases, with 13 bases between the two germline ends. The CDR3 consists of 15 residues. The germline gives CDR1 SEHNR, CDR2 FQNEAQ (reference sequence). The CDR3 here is CASNLGLGSYNEQFF. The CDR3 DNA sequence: TGTGCCAGCAACCTTGGACTCGGCTCCTACAATGAGCAGTTCTTC.

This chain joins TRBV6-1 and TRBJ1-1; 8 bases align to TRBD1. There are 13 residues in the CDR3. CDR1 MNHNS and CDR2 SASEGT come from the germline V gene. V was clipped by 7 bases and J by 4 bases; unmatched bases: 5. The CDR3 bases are TGTGCCAGCACGTACGGGACAGGCACTGAAGCTTTCTTT. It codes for CASTYGTGTEAFF.

CDR3 loop: CASSVSSGEGPEQFF. CDR3 bases: TGTGCCAGCAGCGTCTCTAGCGGGGAGGGCCCTGAGCAGTTCTTC. This chain joins TRBV7-2 and TRBJ2-1; TRBD2 matches 9 bases. The V gene's germline CDR1 is SGHTA and CDR2 FQGNSA. The ends lost 5 bases at V and 9 bases at J; junction bases unmatched: 11. The CDR3 extends over 15 amino acids. Supplemented by reference TRBV7-2 and TRBJ2-1, the full variable domain reads GAGVSQSPSNKVTEKGKDVELRCDPISGHTALYWYRQSLGQGLEFLIYFQGNSAPDKSGLPSDRFSAERTGGSVSTLTIQRTQQEDSAVYLCASSVSSGEGPEQFFGPGTRLTVL.

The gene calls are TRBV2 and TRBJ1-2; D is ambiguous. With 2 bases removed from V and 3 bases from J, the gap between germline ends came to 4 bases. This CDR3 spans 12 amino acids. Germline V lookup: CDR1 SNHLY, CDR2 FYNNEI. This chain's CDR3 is CASSEQDYGYTF. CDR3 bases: TGTGCCAGCAGTGAACAAGACTATGGCTACACCTTC.

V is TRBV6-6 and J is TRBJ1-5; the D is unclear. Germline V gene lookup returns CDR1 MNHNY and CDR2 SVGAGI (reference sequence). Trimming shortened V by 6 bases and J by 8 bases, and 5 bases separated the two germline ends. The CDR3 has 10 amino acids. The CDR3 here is CASRTEPQHF. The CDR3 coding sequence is TGTGCCAGCAGAACTGAGCCCCAGCATTTT.

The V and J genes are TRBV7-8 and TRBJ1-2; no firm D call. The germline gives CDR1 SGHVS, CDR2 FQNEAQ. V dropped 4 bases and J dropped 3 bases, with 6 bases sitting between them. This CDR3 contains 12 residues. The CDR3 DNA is TGTGCCAGCAGCTACCTCTACTATGGCTACACCTTC. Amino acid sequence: CASSYLYYGYTF.

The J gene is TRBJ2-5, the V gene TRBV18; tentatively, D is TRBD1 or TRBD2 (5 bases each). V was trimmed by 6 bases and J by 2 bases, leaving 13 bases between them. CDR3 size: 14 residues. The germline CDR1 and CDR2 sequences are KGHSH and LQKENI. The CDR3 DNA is TGTGCCAGCTCGCCCCGGGACGGACAAGAGACCCAGTACTTC. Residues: CASSPRDGQETQYF.

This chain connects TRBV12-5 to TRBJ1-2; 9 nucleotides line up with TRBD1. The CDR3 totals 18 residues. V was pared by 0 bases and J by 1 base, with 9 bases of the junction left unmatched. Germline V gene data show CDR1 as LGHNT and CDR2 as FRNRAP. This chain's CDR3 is CASGLVLVTGGFNYGYTF. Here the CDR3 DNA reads TGTGCTAGTGGTTTGGTACTTGTGACAGGGGGATTTAACTATGGCTACACCTTC.

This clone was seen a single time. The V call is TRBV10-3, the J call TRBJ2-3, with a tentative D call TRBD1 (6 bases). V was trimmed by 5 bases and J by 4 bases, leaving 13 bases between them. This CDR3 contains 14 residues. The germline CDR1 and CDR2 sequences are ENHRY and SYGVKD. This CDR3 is CAISRQDVADTQYF. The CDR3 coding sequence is TGTGCCATCAGTCGACAGGATGTCGCAGATACGCAGTATTTT.

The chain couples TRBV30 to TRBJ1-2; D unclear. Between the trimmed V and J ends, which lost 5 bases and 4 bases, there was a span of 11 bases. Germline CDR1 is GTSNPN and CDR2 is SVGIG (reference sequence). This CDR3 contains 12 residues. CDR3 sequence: CAWRSGGYGYTF. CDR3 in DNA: TGTGCCTGGCGGTCAGGAGGCTATGGCTACACCTTC. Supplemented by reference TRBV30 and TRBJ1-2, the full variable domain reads SQTIHQWPATLVQPVGSPLSLECTVEGTSNPNLYWYRQAAGRGLQLLFYSVGIGQISSEVPQNLSASRPQDRQFILSSKKLLLSDSGFYLCAWRSGGYGYTFGSGTRLTVV.

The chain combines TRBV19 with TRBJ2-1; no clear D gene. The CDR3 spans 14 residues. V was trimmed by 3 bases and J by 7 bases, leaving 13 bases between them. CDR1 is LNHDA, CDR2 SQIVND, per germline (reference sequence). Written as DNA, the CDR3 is TGTGCCAGTAGTATTAGGTACGAGAGGAATGAGCAGTTCTTC. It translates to CASSIRYERNEQFF.

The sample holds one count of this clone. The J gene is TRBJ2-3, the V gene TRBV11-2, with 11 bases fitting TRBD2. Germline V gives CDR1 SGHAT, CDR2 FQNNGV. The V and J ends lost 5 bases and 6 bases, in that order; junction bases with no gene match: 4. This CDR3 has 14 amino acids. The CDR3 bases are TGTGCCAGCAGCACTGGACTAGCGGGCGATACGCAGTATTTT. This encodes CASSTGLAGDTQYF.

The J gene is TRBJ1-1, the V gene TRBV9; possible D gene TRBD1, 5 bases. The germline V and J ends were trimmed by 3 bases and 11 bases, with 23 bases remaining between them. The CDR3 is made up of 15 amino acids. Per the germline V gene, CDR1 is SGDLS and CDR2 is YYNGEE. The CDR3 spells CASSAREGTQKGAFF. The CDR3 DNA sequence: TGTGCCAGCAGCGCCAGGGAGGGGACCCAGAAGGGGGCTTTCTTT.

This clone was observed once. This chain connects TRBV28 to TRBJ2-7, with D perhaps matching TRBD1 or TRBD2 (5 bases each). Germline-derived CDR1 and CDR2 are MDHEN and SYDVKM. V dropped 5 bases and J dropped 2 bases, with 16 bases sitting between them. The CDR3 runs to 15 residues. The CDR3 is CASSALKWGPYEQYF. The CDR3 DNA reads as TGTGCCAGCAGTGCCCTCAAGTGGGGACCCTACGAGCAGTACTTC.

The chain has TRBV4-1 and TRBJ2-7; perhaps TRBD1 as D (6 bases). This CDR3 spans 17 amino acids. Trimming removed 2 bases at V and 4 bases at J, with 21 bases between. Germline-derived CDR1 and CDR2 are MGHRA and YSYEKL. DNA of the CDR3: TGCGCCAGCAGCCAAATCTGGGGCACAGGGTTCCCTTACGAGCAGTACTTC. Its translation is CASSQIWGTGFPYEQYF.

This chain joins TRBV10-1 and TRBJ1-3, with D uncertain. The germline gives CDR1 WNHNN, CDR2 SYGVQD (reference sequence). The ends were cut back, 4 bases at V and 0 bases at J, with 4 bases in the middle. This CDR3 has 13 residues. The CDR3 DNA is TGCGCCAGCAGTGGGGCCTCTGGAAACACCATATATTTT. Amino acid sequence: CASSGASGNTIYF.

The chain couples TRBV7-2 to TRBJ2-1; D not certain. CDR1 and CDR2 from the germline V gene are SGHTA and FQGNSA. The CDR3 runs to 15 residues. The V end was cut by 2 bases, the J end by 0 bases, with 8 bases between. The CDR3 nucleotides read TGTGCCAGCAGCTTAATGCCGAGCTCCTACAATGAGCAGTTCTTC. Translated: CASSLMPSSYNEQFF.

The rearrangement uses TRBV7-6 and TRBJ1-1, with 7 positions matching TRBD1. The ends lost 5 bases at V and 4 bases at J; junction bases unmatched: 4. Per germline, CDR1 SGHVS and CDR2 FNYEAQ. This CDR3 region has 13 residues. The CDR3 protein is CASSGRGGTEAFF. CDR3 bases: TGTGCCAGCAGCGGCAGGGGGGGCACTGAAGCTTTCTTT.

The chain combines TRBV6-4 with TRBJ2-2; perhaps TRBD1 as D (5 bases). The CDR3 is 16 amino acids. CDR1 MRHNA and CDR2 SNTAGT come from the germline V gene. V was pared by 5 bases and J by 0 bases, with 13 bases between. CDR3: CASSPDSYANTGELFF. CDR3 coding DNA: TGTGCCAGCAGTCCCGACAGCTACGCGAACACCGGGGAGCTGTTTTTT.

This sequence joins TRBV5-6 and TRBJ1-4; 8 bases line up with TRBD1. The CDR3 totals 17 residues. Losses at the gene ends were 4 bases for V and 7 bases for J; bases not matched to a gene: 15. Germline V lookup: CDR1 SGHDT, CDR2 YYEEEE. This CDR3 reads CASSRTGLPSWSEKLFF. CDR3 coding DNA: TGTGCCAGCAGCCGGACAGGGCTCCCAAGTTGGAGTGAAAAACTGTTTTTT.

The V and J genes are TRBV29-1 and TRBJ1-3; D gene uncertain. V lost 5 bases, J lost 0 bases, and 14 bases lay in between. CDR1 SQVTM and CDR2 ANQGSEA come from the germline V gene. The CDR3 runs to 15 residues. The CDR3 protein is CSVIPKMSSGNTIYF. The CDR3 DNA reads TGCAGCGTTATACCCAAGATGAGCTCTGGAAACACCATATATTTT.

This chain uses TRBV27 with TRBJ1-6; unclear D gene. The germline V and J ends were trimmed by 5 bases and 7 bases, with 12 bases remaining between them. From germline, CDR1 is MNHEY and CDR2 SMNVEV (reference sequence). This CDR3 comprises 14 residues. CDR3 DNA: TGTGCCAGCAGTCTTCGGATCTACAATTCACCCCTCCACTTT. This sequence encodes CASSLRIYNSPLHF.

Here the CDR3 DNA reads TGTGCCAGTAGTAAGGGGCAGAATAATGAAAAACTGTTTTTT. It codes for CASSKGQNNEKLFF. The chain combines TRBV19 with TRBJ1-4, with TRBD1 as a possible D gene (5 bases). Germline V gives CDR1 LNHDA, CDR2 SQIVND (reference sequence). This CDR3 is built from 14 residues. V gave up 4 bases and J gave up 4 bases, with 10 bases separating them. The full variable domain, completed using reference TRBV19 and TRBJ1-4, is DGGITQSPKYLFRKEGQNVTLSCEQNLNHDAMYWYRQDPGQGLRLIYYSQIVNDFQKGDIAEGYSVSREKKESFPLTVTSAQKNPTAFYLCASSKGQNNEKLFFGSGTQLSVL.

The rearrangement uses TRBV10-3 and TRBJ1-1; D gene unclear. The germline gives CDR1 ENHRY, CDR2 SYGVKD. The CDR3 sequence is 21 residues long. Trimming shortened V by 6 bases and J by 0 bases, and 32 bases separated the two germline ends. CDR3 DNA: TGTGCCATCAGCCATCCCGAACCAGAACGAGAGAGAGACCGAATGAACACTGAAGCTTTCTTT. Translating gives CAISHPEPERERDRMNTEAFF.

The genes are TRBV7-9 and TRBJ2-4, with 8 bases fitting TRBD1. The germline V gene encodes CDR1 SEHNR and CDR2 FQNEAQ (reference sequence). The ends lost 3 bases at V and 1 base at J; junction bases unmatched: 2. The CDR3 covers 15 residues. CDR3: CASSLTGEAKNIQYF. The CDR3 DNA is TGTGCCAGCAGCTTGACAGGGGAGGCCAAAAACATTCAGTACTTC.